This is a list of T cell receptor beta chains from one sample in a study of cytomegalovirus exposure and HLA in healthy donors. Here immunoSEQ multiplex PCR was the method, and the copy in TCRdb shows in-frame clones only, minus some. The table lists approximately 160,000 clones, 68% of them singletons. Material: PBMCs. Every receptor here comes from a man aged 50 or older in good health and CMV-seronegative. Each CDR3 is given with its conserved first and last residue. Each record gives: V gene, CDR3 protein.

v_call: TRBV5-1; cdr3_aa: CASSFGLAGGADTQYF
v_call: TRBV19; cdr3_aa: CASSMQGGNQPQHF
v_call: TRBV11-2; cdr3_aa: CASTFNRDQETQYF
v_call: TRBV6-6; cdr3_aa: CASISRGTNTEAFF
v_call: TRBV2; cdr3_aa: CASSEQRGGSETQYF
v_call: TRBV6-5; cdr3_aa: CASSYQGAANSPLHF
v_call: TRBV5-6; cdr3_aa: CASSIGQGDTEAFF
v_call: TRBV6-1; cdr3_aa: CASRGGGYGYTF
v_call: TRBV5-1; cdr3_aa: CASSLASRGTQYF
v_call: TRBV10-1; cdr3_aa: CASSDIRTGSNTEAFF
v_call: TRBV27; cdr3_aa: CASSEWDRDNEQFF
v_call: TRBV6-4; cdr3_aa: CASRGQGATGEAFF
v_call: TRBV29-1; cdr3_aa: CSVSDSMGYGYTF